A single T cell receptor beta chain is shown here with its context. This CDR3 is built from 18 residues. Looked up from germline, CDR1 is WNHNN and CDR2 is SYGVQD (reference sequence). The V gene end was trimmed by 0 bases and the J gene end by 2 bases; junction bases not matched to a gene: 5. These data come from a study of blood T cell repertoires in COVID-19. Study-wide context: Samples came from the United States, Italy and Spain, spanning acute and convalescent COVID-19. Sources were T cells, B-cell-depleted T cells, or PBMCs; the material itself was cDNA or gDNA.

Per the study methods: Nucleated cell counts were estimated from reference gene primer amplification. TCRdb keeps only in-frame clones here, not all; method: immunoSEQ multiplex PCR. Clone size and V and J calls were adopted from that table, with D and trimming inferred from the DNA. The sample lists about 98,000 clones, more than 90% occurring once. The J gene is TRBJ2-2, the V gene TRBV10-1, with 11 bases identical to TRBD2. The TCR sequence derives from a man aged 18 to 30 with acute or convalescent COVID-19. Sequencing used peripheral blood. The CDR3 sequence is CASSESGTSGSNTGELFF. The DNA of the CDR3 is TGCGCCAGCAGTGAGTCAGGGACTAGCGGATCAAACACCGGGGAGCTGTTTTTT.